What follows describes a single T cell receptor (beta chain). Antigen unknown. This sample was taken from a study of cytomegalovirus exposure and HLA in healthy donors. General study points: Cytomegalovirus association was listed for around 180 TCR beta chains. With high specificity and sensitivity, the classifier reportedly diagnosed cytomegalovirus status. The study reported that TCR beta sequences accurately predicted HLA-A and HLA-B alleles in most subjects.

Both 60 Vbeta primers and 13 Jbeta primers went into the PCR. Profiling relied on immunoSEQ multiplex PCR, and the TCRdb table lists in-frame clones only, not all of them. Of tens of thousands of clones in the sample, around 80% were seen once. There are 13 residues in the CDR3. Per germline, CDR1 SNHLY and CDR2 FYNNEI. V lost 10 bases and J lost 0, with 12 bases in between. The V call is TRBV2, the J call TRBJ1-1; D may be TRBD1 (6 bases). The sequence was obtained from a male donor in good health and CMV-seropositive. Input material: PBMCs. The CDR3, as DNA: TGTGCCAAAGAACAGGGCTTGAACACTGAAGCTTTCTTT. It encodes CAKEQGLNTEAFF.